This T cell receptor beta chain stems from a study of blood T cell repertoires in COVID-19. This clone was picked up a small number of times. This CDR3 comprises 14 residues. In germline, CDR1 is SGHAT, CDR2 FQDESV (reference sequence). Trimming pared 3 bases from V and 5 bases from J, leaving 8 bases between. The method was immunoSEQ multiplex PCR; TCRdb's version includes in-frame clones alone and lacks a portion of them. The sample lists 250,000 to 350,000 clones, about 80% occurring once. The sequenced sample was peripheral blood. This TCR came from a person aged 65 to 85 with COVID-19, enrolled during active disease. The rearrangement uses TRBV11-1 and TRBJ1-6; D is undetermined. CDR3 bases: TGTGCCAGCAGCTTTCGCGGGAATAATTCACCCCTCCACTTT. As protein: CASSFRGNNSPLHF.